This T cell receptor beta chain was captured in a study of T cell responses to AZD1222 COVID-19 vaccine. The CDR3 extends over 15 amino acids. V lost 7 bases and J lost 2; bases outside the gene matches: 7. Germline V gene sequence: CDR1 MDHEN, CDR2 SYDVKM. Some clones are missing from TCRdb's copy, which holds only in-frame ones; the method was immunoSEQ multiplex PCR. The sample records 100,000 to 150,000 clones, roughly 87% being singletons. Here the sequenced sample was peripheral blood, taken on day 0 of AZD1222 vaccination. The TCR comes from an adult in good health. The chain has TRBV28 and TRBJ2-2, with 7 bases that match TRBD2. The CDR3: CASKPTSTNTGELFF. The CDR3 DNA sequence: TGTGCCAGCAAACCGACTAGCACTAACACCGGGGAGCTGTTTTTT.